This T cell receptor beta chain was captured in a study of CD8 T cells in ankylosing spondylitis. Study outcomes and limitations: A motif of eight highly homologous TCR beta variants was seen as apparently characteristic of ankylosing spondylitis blood.

This clonotype showed up just a few times. Its target is unknown. V lost 1 base and J 6 bases, leaving 12 bases between the germline ends. The CDR3 spans 15 residues. Per germline, CDR1 SSHAT and CDR2 FNYEAQ (reference sequence). TCRdb passed the 5' RACE reads through MiXCR, listing each CDR3 protein once. This repertoire shows over 450,000 distinct CDR3 sequences, roughly 13% found once; its top ten account for nearly 7%. The rearrangement links TRBV7-7 to TRBJ2-2, with unresolved D. The TCR sequence derives from a male donor with ankylosing spondylitis. Sequenced: blood, either unsorted or a sorted T cell fraction (not recorded which). The CDR3 sequence: CASSLGWAGAGELFF. CDR3 nucleotide sequence: TGTGCCAGCAGCTTAGGGTGGGCTGGAGCCGGGGAGCTGTTTTTT. The full variable domain, rest sourced from reference TRBV7-7 and TRBJ2-2, is GAGVSQSPRYKVTKRGQDVTLRCDPISSHATLYWYQQALGQGPEFLTYFNYEAQPDKSGLPSDRFSAERPEGSISTLTIQRTEQRDSAMYRCASSLGWAGAGELFFGEGSRLTVL.